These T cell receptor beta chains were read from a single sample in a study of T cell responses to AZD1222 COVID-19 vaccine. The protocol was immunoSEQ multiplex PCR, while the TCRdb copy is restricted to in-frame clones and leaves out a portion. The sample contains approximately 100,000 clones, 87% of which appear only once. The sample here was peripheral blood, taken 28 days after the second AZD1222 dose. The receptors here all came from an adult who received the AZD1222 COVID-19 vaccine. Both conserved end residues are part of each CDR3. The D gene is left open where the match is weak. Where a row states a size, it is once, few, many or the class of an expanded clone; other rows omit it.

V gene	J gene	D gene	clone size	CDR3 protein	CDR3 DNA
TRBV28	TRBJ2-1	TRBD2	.	CASSFSSGSLQFF	TGTGCCAGCAGTTTCTCTAGCGGGAGTCTACAGTTCTTC
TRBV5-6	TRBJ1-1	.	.	CASSKASGAWEAFF	TGTGCCAGCAGCAAGGCCTCAGGGGCGTGGGAAGCTTTCTTT
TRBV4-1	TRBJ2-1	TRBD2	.	CASSQEVHGVASGFNPSNEQFF	TGCGCCAGCAGCCAAGAGGTTCACGGGGTGGCTAGCGGGTTTAACCCGAGCAATGAGCAGTTCTTC
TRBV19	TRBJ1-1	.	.	CASRYRTGSTEAFF	TGTGCCAGTAGATACCGAACGGGGTCCACTGAAGCTTTCTTT
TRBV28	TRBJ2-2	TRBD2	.	CASRLLAGGPVGELFF	TGTGCCAGCAGGTTACTAGCGGGAGGGCCCGTCGGGGAGCTGTTTTTT
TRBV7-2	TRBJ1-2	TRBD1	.	CASSSWDRDGYTF	TGTGCCAGCAGCTCCTGGGACAGGGATGGCTACACCTTC
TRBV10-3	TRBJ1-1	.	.	CAINSLGYTEAFF	TGTGCCATCAACTCGCTCGGATACACTGAAGCTTTCTTT
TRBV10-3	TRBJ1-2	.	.	CATAGGITGSGYTF	TGTGCCACGGCGGGGGGTATAACAGGGTCCGGCTACACCTTC
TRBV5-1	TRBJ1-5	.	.	CASSLDGARPSQHF	TGCGCCAGCAGCTTGGATGGGGCACGCCCGTCCCAGCATTTT
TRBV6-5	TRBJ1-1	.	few	CASSYEENTEAFF	TGTGCCAGCAGTTACGAAGAAAACACTGAAGCTTTCTTT
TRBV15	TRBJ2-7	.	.	CATKGGGPLAEQYF	TGTGCCACCAAGGGGGGAGGGCCGCTAGCTGAGCAGTACTTC
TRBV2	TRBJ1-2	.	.	CASSTGRSGYTF	TGTGCCAGCAGTACAGGGCGTTCGGGCTACACCTTC
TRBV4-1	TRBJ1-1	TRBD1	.	CASSPTGSRNTEAFF	TGCGCCAGCAGCCCGACAGGGAGTAGGAACACTGAAGCTTTCTTT
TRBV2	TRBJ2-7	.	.	CASSVDSGSYEQYF	TGTGCCAGCAGTGTCGATTCAGGGTCCTACGAGCAGTACTTC
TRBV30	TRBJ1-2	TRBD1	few	CAGSTRDSILPYNYGYTF	TGTGCCGGTTCCACTAGGGACAGCATTCTTCCCTATAACTATGGCTACACCTTC
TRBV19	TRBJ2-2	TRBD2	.	CASSMTSGANTGELFF	TGTGCCAGTAGTATGACTAGCGGGGCGAACACCGGGGAGCTGTTTTTT
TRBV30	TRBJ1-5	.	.	CAWSDTDSNQPQHF	TGTGCCTGGAGTGACACCGATAGCAATCAGCCCCAGCATTTT
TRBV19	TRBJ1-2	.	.	CASSIEIAGFGYGYTF	TGTGCCAGTAGTATTGAGATAGCGGGATTTGGGTATGGCTACACCTTC
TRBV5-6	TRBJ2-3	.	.	CASSLWSSDTQYF	TGTGCCAGCAGCTTATGGTCGTCAGATACGCAGTATTTT
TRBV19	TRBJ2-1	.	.	CASSILSASKFEQFF	TGTGCCAGTAGTATATTGTCTGCCTCTAAATTTGAGCAGTTCTTC
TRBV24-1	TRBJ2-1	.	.	CATSDSRLGAGTYNEQFF	TGTGCCACCAGTGATTCCCGCTTAGGGGCGGGAACCTACAATGAGCAGTTCTTC
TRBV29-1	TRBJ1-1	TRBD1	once	CSVVTWTGSLAGGAFF	TGCAGCGTTGTGACATGGACAGGGTCTTTAGCTGGAGGAGCTTTCTTT
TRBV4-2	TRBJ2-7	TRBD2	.	CASSQDGLAGGYEQYF	TGTGCCAGCAGCCAGGATGGACTAGCGGGAGGTTACGAGCAGTACTTC
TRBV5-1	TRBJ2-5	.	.	CASSLEGETQYF	TGCGCCAGCAGCTTGGAAGGGGAGACCCAGTACTTC
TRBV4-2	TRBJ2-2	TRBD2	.	CASSQDIAGGTGELFF	TGTGCCAGCAGCCAAGATATAGCGGGAGGCACCGGGGAGCTGTTTTTT
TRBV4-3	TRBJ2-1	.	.	CASSQDYQGIYNEQFF	TGCGCCAGCAGCCAAGATTACCAGGGGATCTACAATGAGCAGTTCTTC
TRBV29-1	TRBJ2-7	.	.	CSVELNTGTVAGEQYF	TGCAGCGTTGAACTAAATACAGGGACCGTGGCGGGGGAGCAGTACTTC
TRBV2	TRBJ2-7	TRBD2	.	CASSRTSVTYEQYF	TGTGCCAGCAGTAGGACTAGCGTCACTTACGAGCAGTACTTC
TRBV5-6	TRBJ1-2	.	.	CASSLNWGLNGYTF	TGTGCCAGCAGCTTGAATTGGGGGCTTAATGGCTACACCTTC
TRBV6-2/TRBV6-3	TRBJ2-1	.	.	CASSHSYNEQFF	TGTGCCAGCAGCCACTCCTACAATGAGCAGTTCTTC
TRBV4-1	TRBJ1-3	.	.	CASSPLYGGRRGNTIYF	TGCGCCAGCAGTCCACTATATGGGGGGCGAAGAGGAAACACCATATATTTT
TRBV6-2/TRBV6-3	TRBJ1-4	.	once	CASSTRGSLRF	TGTGCCAGCAGTACCCGGGGCAGCCTTCGTTTT
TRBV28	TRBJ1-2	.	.	CASSAGNNYGYTF	TGTGCCAGCAGCGCCGGGAATAACTATGGCTACACCTTC
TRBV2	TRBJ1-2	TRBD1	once	CASRPGQGVYGYTF	TGTGCCAGCAGGCCGGGACAGGGTGTCTATGGCTACACCTTC
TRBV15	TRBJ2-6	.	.	CATSSYTGFGANVLTF	TGTGCCACCAGCAGTTATACAGGGTTTGGGGCCAACGTCCTGACTTTC
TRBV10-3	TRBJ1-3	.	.	CAISEFGFIGNTIYF	TGTGCCATCAGTGAGTTTGGGTTTATTGGAAACACCATATATTTT
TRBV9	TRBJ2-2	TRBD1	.	CASSRTGGTGELFF	TGTGCCAGTAGCCGGACAGGGGGCACCGGGGAGCTGTTTTTT
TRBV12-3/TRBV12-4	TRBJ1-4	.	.	CASSLQGYEKLFF	TGTGCCAGCAGTCTACAGGGTTACGAAAAACTGTTTTTT
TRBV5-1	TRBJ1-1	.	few	CASSLDSGGWTEAFF	TGCGCCAGCAGCTTGGATTCGGGAGGTTGGACTGAAGCTTTCTTT
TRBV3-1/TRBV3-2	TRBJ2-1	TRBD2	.	CASSPPGGGPINEQFF	TGTGCCAGCAGCCCCCCGGGGGGAGGGCCCATCAATGAGCAGTTCTTC
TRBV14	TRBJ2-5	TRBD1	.	CASSHRTQGAEETQYF	TGTGCCAGCAGCCACCGTACACAGGGGGCCGAAGAGACCCAGTACTTC